This T cell receptor beta chain is drawn from a study of cytomegalovirus exposure and HLA in healthy donors (dated by TCRdb to about 2017). A note on the overall study: According to an earlier analysis of several hundred of the donors, about 179 million T cells yielded 120 million or so unique TCR beta sequences and 276 Gb of sequence data. An early release covering roughly 600 HLA-typed donors comprised approximately 300 gigabases of sequencing data and approximately 85 million unique TCR sequences. Of the approximately 400 genotyped donors, 65% to 90% fell in the genetic ancestry cluster associated with self-reported Caucasian donors. The aim of the study was to test whether cataloging public T cell receptors could identify signatures of past pathogen exposure. The T cell repertoires of under 700 subjects were profiled by immunosequencing and related to cytomegalovirus serostatus. Besides the first cohort of 550 to 750 subjects, a separate validation cohort made up of 120 different subjects was used. To predict cytomegalovirus infection status, the study brought together high-throughput TCR immunosequencing, statistical association of individual TCRs with disease status, and machine learning. To study patterns of TCR occurrence, a later analysis re-analyzed previously published TCR beta repertoires from hundreds of donors and added high-resolution HLA genotyping. In the later analysis, no new phenotypic data were used to find candidate immune exposures; instead, reliance was placed on TCR beta sequences and their occurrence across donors. An earlier analysis of some 500 of the donors applied high-throughput TCR beta sequencing to assess whether each TCR beta V gene segment acted as functional or pseudogenic. Alongside the repertoire data, information on donor age, sex, ethnicity and CMV serostatus was compiled. Genome-wide SNP genotypes for about 55% of the roughly 670 donors were used in a later genetic analysis, which treated that subset as a discovery cohort. Every discovery cohort repertoire had been produced on one sequencing platform. Both class I and class II loci were covered by HLA typing, at four-digit resolution. Typing coverage differed by locus: A, B, C, DRB1 and DQB1 were typed in about 629-640 donors, DQA1 in about 500, DPA1 in 600 to 610, and DPB1 in 472. Because of strong linkage in the cohort, five DR-DQ haplotypes were treated as single units for association and clustering. Among approximately 370 genotyped donors of the cohort, an average of approximately 240,000 unique TCR beta nucleotide sequences was sequenced per donor, of which roughly 18% were non-productive. Overall results and qualifications from the work: Strong co-occurrence of HLA alleles, especially DR and DQ, made assigning TCR associations to individual alleles difficult. According to a later genetic analysis, donors in an Asian-associated ancestry cluster had fewer N-insertions in productive TCRs than the approximately 630-donor mean. The authors suggested that the approach could potentially be generalized to other disease states and immunological phenotypes. The classifier was reported to diagnose cytomegalovirus status with high specificity and sensitivity in both the original cohort and the validation cohort. Because the 87-base-pair reads could not distinguish some IMGT-functional V segments, including TRBV6-2 and TRBV6-3, those segments were excluded. The sequencing pipeline was judged likely to have produced a cluster of highly shared sequence variants as a technical artifact. HLA typing was unavailable for some donors at each locus, so association tests used only the typed subset. Most TCR sequences were seen in very few donors, while some public TCRs were found in many individuals. Immune exposure information for the cohort was limited to CMV serostatus. The presence/absence analyses assumed that sequencing depth was roughly uniform across donors, and that assumption may not be true. A later analysis associated about 17,000 TCR beta sequences with specific HLA alleles at a false discovery rate of 0.05. A few of the identified cytomegalovirus-associated TCR beta chains were confirmed in vitro to be specific for cytomegalovirus antigens. Compared with equally common non-associated chains, HLA-associated TCR beta chains in a later analysis were more clonally expanded and had lower generation probabilities. A later analysis found that TCR association rates varied across HLA loci, with DRB1 alleles showing the most associated TCRs and HLA-C alleles the fewest. In an earlier analysis of several hundred of the donors, most TCR beta V segments were observed in productive rearrangements about 90% or about 30% of the time, broadly matching IMGT annotations. Linkage disequilibrium might explain the correlated functional status among segregating V segments, but an unknown experimental factor could not be excluded. Several of the top co-occurrence clusters appeared to be linked to parvovirus B19, influenza, CMV and Epstein-Barr virus, according to a later analysis. In a later genetic analysis, a missense DCLRE1C variant was associated with V-gene and J-gene trimming of TCR beta chains, and the association was replicated in an independent cohort. The study gave a list of about 160 TCR beta chains associated with cytomegalovirus. In this cohort, only TCR beta chains were sequenced, and detectable features were limited by the absence of alpha or paired-chain data. Some 15 rarely observed V segments, including chromosome 9 orphons, were excluded from the earlier analysis of about 610 of the donors because counts were too low. A further reported finding was that TCR beta sequences accurately predicted the HLA-A and HLA-B alleles for most subjects in the first cohort. In a later analysis, most CMV-associated TCR beta chains were found to appear HLA-restricted, with HLA associations seemingly driven largely by CMV exposure.

Only a few counts were recorded for this clone. What this receptor recognizes is not known. One junction end does not reproduce the germline sequence, and a read error may be involved. The CDR3, cysteine through phenylalanine, is 15 amino acids long. Only the CDR3 region is kept as DNA, spanning 45 bases read in frame from base 1. Sequences SNHLY (CDR1) and FYNNEI (CDR2) are obtained from the germline V gene. The cohort was made up of roughly 670 healthy bone marrow donors. At the time of sampling, every cohort member was nominally healthy, though immune exposures that went unrecorded were likely present. The donor was CMV seronegative and belonged to the group of over 300 seronegative cohort members. Each donor provided a peripheral blood sample, and peripheral blood mononuclear cells were used for TCR beta sequencing. The Qiagen DNeasy Blood Extraction Kit was used to extract genomic DNA from the blood cell samples.

The receptor library was made with the immunoSEQ multiplex PCR assay. The multiplex PCR relied on a mix of 60 forward primers for TCR Vbeta segments and 13 reverse primers for TCR Jbeta segments. Amplification of the CDR3 region of rearranged TCR beta genes was performed with a multiplex PCR assay on genomic DNA. The amplified TCR beta libraries were sequenced on the Illumina HiSeq System as 87-base-pair reads. On the study's bioinformatics: Across the 670 or so repertoires, a later analysis counted roughly 77 million unique TCR beta chains, around 11 million of which were shared by at least two donors. A nearest-neighbor algorithm error-corrected the raw reads and collapsed the reads into unique sequences, merging closely related sequences to remove PCR and sequencing errors. To assign V, D and J gene segments, CDR3 sequences were aligned to IMGT reference sequences. Each retained sequence needed at least a six-nucleotide match to both a V gene segment and a J gene segment. Rearrangements were called productive when the CDR3 lacked stop codons and stayed in frame with V and J; all others were non-productive. CDR3 was defined by IMGT convention, running from the second conserved V-encoded cysteine to the conserved J-encoded phenylalanine. Sequences without an unambiguous match to a single V gene segment were excluded from the earlier analysis of over 500 of the donors. In an earlier analysis of about 590 of the donors, a V segment was called functional when productive rearrangements were above 56.7%, and segregating when the standard deviation between donors exceeded 5%. A statistical classification framework was developed to diagnose cytomegalovirus status using the catalog of TCR beta chain sequences. In a later analysis, TCR nucleotide sequences were compared against IMGT/GENE-DB human TR gene sequences so that V and J genes could be assigned. In a later analysis, CDR3 sequences and most-parsimonious VDJ recombination scenarios were assigned using the TCRdist pipeline. In a later analysis, each TCR beta chain was defined by its CDR3 amino acid sequence together with its V-gene family, and reads lacking a unique V-gene family were excluded. As a way to deal with suspected cross-contamination and a sequencing artifact, a later analysis dropped over 550 nucleotide sequences that were highly shared and had low generation probability. A later analysis calculated a clonal expansion index for each public chain from normalized within-repertoire ranks of inferred template counts. In a later analysis, generation probabilities were computed using a VDJ recombination model fitted to out-of-frame rearrangements, and the results were checked against IGoR. Hypergeometric tests were used in a later analysis to score TCR-TCR, TCR-HLA and TCR-CMV co-occurrence, with a repertoire-size bias correction applied to the TCR pairs. A later analysis estimated false discovery rates by permuting HLA or CMV assignments 20 times. A later analysis grouped co-occurring TCRs with DBSCAN, adding TCRdist sequence similarity when clustering within HLA-allele-positive subsets. For co-occurrence clustering, repertoires with fewer than 30,000 or more than 120,000 public chains were excluded, along with about five repertoires with anomalous nucleotide sharing. Held by TCRdb, this immuneACCESS table contains in-frame sequences only and omits some clones. Under half of the omission traces to an unresolved V gene where checked; the cause of the rest is unknown. That table supplies the V and J calls and clone size; D and trimming were determined from the DNA. The sample table records some 120,000 clones; around 80% of these occur just once. The ten top clones hold 1.5% to 2.5% of the sample.

This receptor was obtained from a man aged 18 to 30 in good health and CMV-seronegative. The V gene is TRBV2 and the J gene is TRBJ2-2, and perhaps TRBD2 as D gene, on 5 matching bases. The sequenced sample consisted of PBMCs. The CDR3 reads as follows: CASSEAGLNTGELFF. The DNA is TGTGCCAGCAGCGAAGCAGGACTGAACACCGGGGAGCTGTTTTTT.